This T cell receptor beta chain was identified in a study of cytomegalovirus exposure and HLA in healthy donors. Study observations and caveats: What TCR beta sequences reportedly achieved was accurate prediction of HLA-A and HLA-B alleles in most subjects.

With 60 Vbeta and 13 Jbeta primers, the PCR was carried out. Some clones are missing from TCRdb's copy, which holds only in-frame ones; the method was immunoSEQ multiplex PCR. This sample has 200,000 or so clones, with around 83% found just once. There are a few counts of this clone. What it binds is not known. V shed 0 bases and J shed 2 bases, with 11 bases lying between them. The CDR3 length is 15 residues. Per germline, CDR1 MGHRA and CDR2 YSYEKL. The TCR sequence derives from a girl under 18 in good health and CMV-seronegative. This chain connects TRBV4-1 to TRBJ2-7; D is unresolved. Material for sequencing was PBMCs. CDR3 sequence reads: CASSQDSMRTYEQYF. The CDR3 DNA follows: TGCGCCAGCAGCCAAGATTCCATGCGGACCTACGAGCAGTACTTC.